The entry below describes one T cell receptor beta chain. This clone has only one observation. The clone's antigen remains unknown. No per-base quality is available; no much larger clone lies one base away. Libraries came from the immunoSEQ multiplex PCR assay. TCRdb obtained this table from immuneACCESS and retained in-frame rearrangements with V and J assigned. These tables miss some clones; where compared with another copy, unresolved V genes account for less than half of the shortfall, and the remainder is unexplained. This sample has fewer than 50,000 clones in its table, and around 94% of those were observed once. The ten largest clones capture roughly 0.34% of the sample. The data derive from a study of T cell changes during pregnancy in multiple sclerosis (dated 2019 in TCRdb). Background for the entire study: The study looked at changes in the T cell repertoire across pregnancy in women with multiple sclerosis.

The CDR3 measures 15 amino acids from cysteine to phenylalanine. The kept DNA is CDR3 alone, 45 bases in frame from the first base. CDR1 and CDR2 are read off the germline V gene as ENHRY and SYGVKD. V has 0 bases trimmed and J has 7 bases trimmed; junction bases matching no gene number 5. The chain links TRBV10-3 with TRBJ1-2, and 10 junction bases match TRBD1. The origin of this receptor is a female donor in good health, enrolled as a control in a pregnancy study. The material was CD4+ T cells from peripheral blood mononuclear cells, obtained in the second trimester of pregnancy. The CDR3 region: CAISESGQGDGGYTF. The base sequence is TGTGCCATCAGTGAGTCTGGACAGGGGGATGGTGGCTACACCTTC.